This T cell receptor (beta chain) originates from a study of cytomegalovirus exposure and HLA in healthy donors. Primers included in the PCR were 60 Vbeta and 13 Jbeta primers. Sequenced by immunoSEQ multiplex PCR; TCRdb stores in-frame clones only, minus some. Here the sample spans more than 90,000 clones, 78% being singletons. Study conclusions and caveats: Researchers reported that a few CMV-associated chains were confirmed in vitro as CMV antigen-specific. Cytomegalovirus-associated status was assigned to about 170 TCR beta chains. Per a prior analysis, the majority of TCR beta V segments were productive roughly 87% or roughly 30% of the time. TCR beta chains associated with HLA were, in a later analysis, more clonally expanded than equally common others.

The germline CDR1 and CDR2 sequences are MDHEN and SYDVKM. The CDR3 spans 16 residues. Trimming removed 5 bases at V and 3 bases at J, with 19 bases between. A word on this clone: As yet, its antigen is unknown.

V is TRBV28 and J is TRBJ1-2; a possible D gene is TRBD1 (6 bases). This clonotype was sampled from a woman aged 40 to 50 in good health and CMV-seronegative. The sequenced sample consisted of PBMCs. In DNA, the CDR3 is TGTGCCAGCAGTCCGTCAACAGGGAGTAGTTACTATGGCTACACCTTC. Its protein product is CASSPSTGSSYYGYTF.